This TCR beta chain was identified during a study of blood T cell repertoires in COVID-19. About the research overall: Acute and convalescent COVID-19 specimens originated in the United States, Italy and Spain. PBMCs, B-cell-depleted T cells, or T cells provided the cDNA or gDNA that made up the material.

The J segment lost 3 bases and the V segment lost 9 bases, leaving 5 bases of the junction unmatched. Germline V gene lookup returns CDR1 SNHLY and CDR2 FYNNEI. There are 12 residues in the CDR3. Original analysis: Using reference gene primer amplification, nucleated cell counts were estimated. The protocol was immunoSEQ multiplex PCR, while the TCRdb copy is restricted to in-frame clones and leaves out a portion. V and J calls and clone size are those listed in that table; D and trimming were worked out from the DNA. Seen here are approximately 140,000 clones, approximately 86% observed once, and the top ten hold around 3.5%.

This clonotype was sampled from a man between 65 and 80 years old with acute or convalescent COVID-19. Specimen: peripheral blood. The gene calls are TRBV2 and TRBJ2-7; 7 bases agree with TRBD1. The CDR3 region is CASSRDSYEQYF. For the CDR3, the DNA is TGTGCCAGTAGCCGGGACAGCTACGAGCAGTACTTC.